The 22 T cell receptor beta chains given below trace back to one sample, sequenced in a study. Each CDR3 protein gets one entry after TCRdb re-called the 5' RACE reads with MiXCR. The profile shows fewer than 65,000 distinct CDR3 sequences, roughly 30% of them singletons. The sample taken for sequencing was tumor-infiltrating naive CD4+ T cells sorted from the breast tumor. Stated subset: naive CD4+ T cells, CD4+CD45RA+CD25-. Every receptor here comes from a female donor with breast cancer.

This clonotype was observed many times. The V gene is TRBV29-1, the J gene TRBJ1-6, with D hard to call. This CDR3 is built from 14 residues. V was shortened by 6 bases and J by 5 bases, with 14 bases between the two germline ends. Germline CDR1 is SQVTM and CDR2 is ANQGSEA. Written as DNA, the CDR3 is TGCAGCGTCCGCATTGGAGCTAATAATTCACCCCTCCACTTT. Translation gives CSVRIGANNSPLHF.

This clonotype was counted only a few times. The CDR3 loop reads CASSLVENTGELFF. The CDR3 nucleotides are TGCGCCAGCAGCTTGGTCGAGAACACCGGGGAGCTGTTTTTT. The chain joins TRBV5-1 to TRBJ2-2; D call uncertain. Trimming stripped 0 bases from V and 1 base from J, with 4 bases between. The CDR3 length is 14 residues. The germline gives CDR1 SGHRS, CDR2 YFSETQ.

CDR3 protein: CASSDSGLGSYEQYF. As DNA, the CDR3 is TGTGCCAGCAGTGATAGTGGGCTAGGCTCCTACGAGCAGTACTTC. The rearrangement links TRBV25-1 to TRBJ2-7, with D unresolved. V lost 3 bases, J lost 0 bases, and 12 bases lay in between. The CDR3 covers 15 residues. In germline, CDR1 is MGHDK, CDR2 SYGVNS.

This clonotype was picked up a small number of times. The chain links TRBV30 to TRBJ1-3; 9 positions agree with TRBD1. The length of the CDR3 is 15 residues. CDR1 is GTSNPN, CDR2 SVGIG, per germline (reference sequence). With V trimmed by 2 bases and J by 4 bases, 6 bases remained unmatched. The CDR3 reads CAWSWTGEIGNTIYF. CDR3 DNA: TGTGCCTGGAGTTGGACAGGGGAGATCGGAAACACCATATATTTT.

The chain employs TRBV7-2 and TRBJ1-5; D call uncertain. The V gene lost 1 base and the J gene lost 0 bases, with 7 bases spanning the gap. The CDR3 runs to 15 residues. Germline V gene lookup returns CDR1 SGHTA and CDR2 FQGNSA. The CDR3 region is CASSLGGGSNQPQHF. Written as DNA, the CDR3 is TGTGCCAGCAGCTTAGGTGGAGGTAGCAATCAGCCCCAGCATTTT.

This clonotype occurred many times. The genes are TRBV29-1 and TRBJ2-1, with 7 bases that match TRBD1. The CDR3 covers 13 residues. V shed 6 bases, J shed 2 bases, and the junction held 4 bases outside the gene matches. Germline-derived CDR1 and CDR2 are SQVTM and ANQGSEA. Here the CDR3 DNA reads TGCAGCGTCCGACAGGGCCCCTACAATGAGCAGTTCTTC. This gives the protein CSVRQGPYNEQFF.

Ten or more counts support this clonotype. The gene calls are TRBV4-2 and TRBJ2-5; 9 bases are shared with TRBD2. Germline CDR1 is LGHNA and CDR2 is YNFKEQ. This CDR3 is built from 17 residues. V lost 1 base and J lost 5; bases outside the gene matches: 11. The chain's CDR3 is CASSQGSSGEESETQYF. In DNA form, the CDR3 reads TGTGCCAGCAGCCAAGGATCTAGCGGGGAAGAGAGTGAGACCCAGTACTTC.

This clonotype was seen only a few times. The chain recombines TRBV5-1 with TRBJ1-1; D possibly corresponds to TRBD1 (6 bases). Germline V gene sequence: CDR1 SGHRS, CDR2 YFSETQ. V was cut by 0 bases and J by 6 bases, with 6 bases left in between. The CDR3 extends over 12 amino acids. This CDR3 reads CASSLEGAEAFF. The CDR3 DNA reads TGCGCCAGCAGCTTGGAGGGGGCTGAAGCTTTCTTT.

This clonotype was observed a handful of times. V gene TRBV20-1 combines with J gene TRBJ2-7, with 9 positions matching TRBD2. From germline, CDR1 is DFQATT and CDR2 SNEGSKA (reference sequence). The CDR3 totals 13 residues. After removal of 1 base from V and 6 bases from J, the junction contained 4 bases not matched to a gene. In nucleotides, the CDR3 is TGCAGTGCTAGAGTTAGCGGGAGCGGCGAGCAGTACTTC. It is translated as CSARVSGSGEQYF.

This chain joins TRBV7-9 and TRBJ2-1; TRBD2 matches 10 bases. The CDR3 totals 14 residues. Losses at the gene ends were 2 bases for V and 8 bases for J; bases not matched to a gene: 3. Germline lookup yields CDR1 SEHNR and CDR2 FQNEAQ (reference sequence). The DNA of the CDR3 is TGTGCCAGCAGCTTACTAGCGGGAGAGTATGAGCAGTTCTTC. As protein: CASSLLAGEYEQFF.

This clonotype has a count of ten or more. The chain has TRBV6-6 and TRBJ1-1, with a tentative D call TRBD1 (6 bases). This CDR3 spans 17 amino acids. V lost 5 bases, J lost 4 bases, and 23 bases lay in between. Looked up from germline, CDR1 is MNHNY and CDR2 is SVGAGI (reference sequence). This CDR3 reads CASSVYTGGTGVTEAFF. CDR3 bases: TGTGCCAGCAGTGTTTATACGGGGGGCACGGGTGTCACTGAAGCTTTCTTT.

This clonotype was counted once. The chain is built from TRBV5-1 and TRBJ1-1; D unresolved. The CDR3 is 15 amino acids. Per the germline V gene, CDR1 is SGHRS and CDR2 is YFSETQ. Trimming left V 8 bases short and J 2 bases short, with 19 bases between. In nucleotides, the CDR3 is TGCGCCAGTCGGACGGGTAACATTGGTAACACTGAAGCTTTCTTT. Its translation is CASRTGNIGNTEAFF.

This clonotype has a handful of counts. V gene TRBV7-3 combines with J gene TRBJ1-6; 10 positions match TRBD1. The V gene end was trimmed by 3 bases and the J gene end by 11 bases; junction bases not matched to a gene: 4. The CDR3 is 14 residues long. Germline V gives CDR1 SGHTA, CDR2 FQGTGA. The CDR3 loop reads CASSLWDRGTPLHF. As DNA, the CDR3 is TGTGCCAGCAGCTTGTGGGACAGGGGTACACCCCTCCACTTT.

In its sample, this clonotype was seen many times. The chain has TRBV12-3 or TRBV12-4 and TRBJ1-3, with TRBD1 identical over 9 bases. J gave up 8 bases and V 5 bases, and 4 bases lay outside the gene matches. The CDR3 sequence is 13 residues long. In DNA, the CDR3 is TGTGCCAGCAGTCTAGACAGGGGGGACACCATATATTTT. This translates into CASSLDRGDTIYF.

This clonotype was detected a few times. The V call is TRBV3-1, the J call TRBJ2-1; D not resolved. CDR1 LGHDT and CDR2 YNNKEL come from the germline V gene (reference sequence). The CDR3 length is 13 residues. V lost 2 bases and J lost 6, with 8 bases in between. In nucleotides, the CDR3 is TGTGCCAGCAGCCAAAGCCTCCCCAATGAGCAGTTCTTC. Its protein is CASSQSLPNEQFF.

A word on this clonotype: The junction shows a germline mismatch at one end, possibly a read error. The rearrangement joins TRBV7-7 to TRBJ2-5, with D possibly matching TRBD2 (6 bases). CDR3 size: 16 residues. Germline-derived CDR1 and CDR2 are SSHAT and FNYEAQ (reference sequence). The CDR3 DNA reads TGTGCTAGCAGCTTCGGGACTGCAGGAAGCCAAGAGACCCAGTACTTC. Its protein product is CASSFGTAGSQETQYF. The complete variable domain, with remaining parts taken from reference TRBV7-7 and TRBJ2-5, reads GAGVSQSPRYKVTKRGQDVTLRCDPISSHATLYWYQQALGQGPEFLTYFNYEAQPDKSGLPSDRFSAERPEGSISTLTIQRTEQRDSAMYRCASSFGTAGSQETQYFGPGTRLLVL.

This clonotype was seen more than once but under ten times. This rearrangement joins TRBV7-9 to TRBJ1-1; no reliable D call. Germline CDR1 reads SEHNR; CDR2 reads FQNEAQ (reference sequence). The CDR3 sequence is 11 residues long. V gave up 5 bases and J gave up 6 bases, with 7 bases separating them. The CDR3 sequence is CASSKTPEAFF. The DNA for the CDR3 is TGTGCCAGCAGCAAAACCCCTGAAGCTTTCTTT. The full variable domain, rest sourced from reference TRBV7-9 and TRBJ1-1, is DTGVSQNPRHKITKRGQNVTFRCDPISEHNRLYWYRQTLGQGPEFLTYFQNEAQLEKSRLLSDRFSAERPKGSFSTLEIQRTEQGDSAMYLCASSKTPEAFFGQGTRLTVV.

This chain connects TRBV11-2 to TRBJ2-7, with D unclear. The germline V gene encodes CDR1 SGHAT and CDR2 FQNNGV. V gave up 1 base and J gave up 0 bases, with 10 bases separating them. CDR3 size: 15 residues. CDR3 amino acids: CASSLVHSYSYEQYF. The CDR3, as DNA: TGTGCCAGCAGCTTAGTTCATTCCTACTCCTACGAGCAGTACTTC.

The chain employs TRBV29-1 and TRBJ1-1, with 7 nucleotides matching TRBD1. V lost 0 bases to trimming and J lost 1 base; unmatched junction nucleotides: 2. In germline, CDR1 is SQVTM, CDR2 ANQGSEA. The CDR3 loop spans 14 amino acids. CDR3 DNA sequence: TGCAGCGTTGAAGAAGGGACAGCGAACACTGAAGCTTTCTTT. Protein product: CSVEEGTANTEAFF.

This sequence joins TRBV7-2 and TRBJ2-4; D is possibly TRBD1 (5 bases). The CDR3 sequence is 16 residues long. The germline V and J ends were trimmed by 2 bases and 0 bases, with 11 bases remaining between them. Germline CDR1 SGHTA, CDR2 FQGNSA. The CDR3: CASSLQGTSAKNIQYF. The CDR3 nucleotides read TGTGCCAGCAGCTTACAGGGTACCTCAGCCAAAAACATTCAGTACTTC.

There are many counts of this clonotype. This rearrangement joins TRBV9 to TRBJ2-2; no reliable D call. Trimming pared 0 bases from V and 4 bases from J, leaving 7 bases between. The CDR3 is 14 residues long. In germline, CDR1 is SGDLS, CDR2 YYNGEE. In nucleotides, the CDR3 is TGTGCCAGCAGCGTAGAAAGGACCACCGGGGAGCTGTTTTTT. It specifies CASSVERTTGELFF.

Notes on this clonotype: A much larger clone lies one base from this, so it may be a read error. V and J are TRBV5-1 and TRBJ1-1, with D hard to call. Germline values: CDR1 SGHRS, CDR2 YFSETQ. The CDR3 is made up of 15 amino acids. The CDR3 loop reads CVSSTSAHWDTEAFF. The CDR3 coding sequence is TGCGTCAGCAGCACATCGGCACATTGGGACACTGAAGCTTTCTTT.